In this sample, the clone carrying this T cell receptor (beta chain) turned up a few times. In the original analysis: Cell counts per sample came from amplifying reference gene primers. Sequencing used immunoSEQ multiplex PCR; TCRdb keeps in-frame clones, though not all of them. From that table come the V and J calls and clone size; the DNA was used to work out D and trimming. The sample lists roughly 280,000 clones; 75% to 90% were seen once. The CDR3 sequence is 17 residues long. Germline loops: CDR1 GTSNPN, CDR2 SVGIG (reference sequence). V was shortened by 2 bases and J by 2 bases, with 16 bases between the two germline ends. The data are from a study of blood T cell repertoires in COVID-19. Study details: Collection of acute and convalescent COVID-19 samples took place in the United States, Italy and Spain. T cells, B-cell-depleted T cells, or PBMCs provided the cDNA or gDNA that served as material.

This clonotype was sampled from a woman aged 50 to 60 who had recovered from COVID-19. The rearrangement joins TRBV30 to TRBJ2-6; D might be TRBD2 (6 bases). Specimen: peripheral blood. The DNA for the CDR3 is TGTGCCTGGAGTCGCGGGCGGACTATCGCTGGGGCCAACGTCCTGACTTTC. It codes for CAWSRGRTIAGANVLTF.